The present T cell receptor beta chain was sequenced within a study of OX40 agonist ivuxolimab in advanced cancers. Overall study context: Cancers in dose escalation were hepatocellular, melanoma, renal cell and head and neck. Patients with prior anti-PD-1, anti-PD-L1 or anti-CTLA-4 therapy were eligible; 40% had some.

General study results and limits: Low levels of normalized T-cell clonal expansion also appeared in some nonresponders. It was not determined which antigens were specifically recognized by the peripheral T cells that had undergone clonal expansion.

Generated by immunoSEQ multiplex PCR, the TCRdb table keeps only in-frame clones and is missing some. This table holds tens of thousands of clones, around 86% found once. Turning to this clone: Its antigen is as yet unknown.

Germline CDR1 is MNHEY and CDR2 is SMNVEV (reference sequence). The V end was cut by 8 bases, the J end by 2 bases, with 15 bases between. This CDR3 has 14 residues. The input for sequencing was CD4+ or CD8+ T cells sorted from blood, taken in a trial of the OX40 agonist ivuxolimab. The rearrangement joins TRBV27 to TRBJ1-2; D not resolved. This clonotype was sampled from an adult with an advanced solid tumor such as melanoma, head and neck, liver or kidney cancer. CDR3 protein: CASPWILENYGYTF. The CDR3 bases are TGTGCCAGCCCCTGGATCCTTGAAAACTATGGCTACACCTTC.